The 9 T cell receptor beta chains below all came from one sample that was sequenced in a study of radiation and T cells in renal cell carcinoma. Time point specified: blood 2 weeks post-SBRT. Stated treatment: 15 Gy SBRT to primary tumor, nephrectomy 4 weeks later. Clones were read by immunoSEQ multiplex PCR, and TCRdb kept only the in-frame ones, dropping some. The data contain some 120,000 clones, around 82% of them singletons. The material sequenced was blood, taken from a patient whose treatment included radiotherapy and nephrectomy. The receptors derive from a middle-aged man with renal cell carcinoma.

The chain joins TRBV7-6 to TRBJ2-5; D is unresolved. V was pared by 4 bases and J by 0 bases, with 3 bases between. In germline, CDR1 is SGHVS, CDR2 FNYEAQ. This CDR3 has 12 residues. CDR3 in amino acids: CASSWDQETQYF. CDR3 nucleotide sequence: TGTGCCAGCAGCTGGGACCAAGAGACCCAGTACTTC.

This chain uses TRBV4-3 with TRBJ2-5, with 8 bases that match TRBD2. The CDR3 is made up of 14 amino acids. Trimming removed 0 bases from V and 10 bases from J; junction bases left unmatched: 7. Germline CDR1 is LGHNA and CDR2 is YSLEER. DNA for the CDR3: TGCGCCAGCAGCCAAGACTTCGGGGGGGGCCTCCAGTACTTC. Amino acids: CASSQDFGGGLQYF.

The CDR3 reads CAWTTGQGNEKLFF. CDR3 in DNA: TGTGCCTGGACTACCGGACAGGGGAATGAAAAACTGTTTTTT. The chain couples TRBV30 to TRBJ1-4; 9 positions match TRBD1. J was trimmed by 5 bases and V by 4 bases; bases with no gene match: 5. Germline CDR1 GTSNPN, CDR2 SVGIG (reference sequence). The CDR3 contains 14 residues. The complete variable domain, with remaining parts taken from reference TRBV30 and TRBJ1-4, reads SQTIHQWPATLVQPVGSPLSLECTVEGTSNPNLYWYRQAAGRGLQLLFYSVGIGQISSEVPQNLSASRPQDRQFILSSKKLLLSDSGFYLCAWTTGQGNEKLFFGSGTQLSVL.

This clone was seen a few times. The chain has TRBV7-9 and TRBJ2-3; perhaps D is TRBD1 or TRBD2 (6 bases each). The V and J ends lost 5 bases and 7 bases respectively, with 10 bases between them. CDR3 length: 12 amino acids. Germline CDR1 is SEHNR and CDR2 is FQNEAQ (reference sequence). The CDR3 DNA reads TGTGCCAGCAGCCGCGGGACAAATACGCAGTATTTT. Its protein product is CASSRGTNTQYF. Looking up the rest from reference TRBV7-9 and TRBJ2-3 gives the full variable domain: DTGVSQNPRHKITKRGQNVTFRCDPISEHNRLYWYRQTLGQGPEFLTYFQNEAQLEKSRLLSDRFSAERPKGSFSTLEIQRTEQGDSAMYLCASSRGTNTQYFGPGTRLTVL.

The CDR3 region is CASSLGGAQFF. DNA for the CDR3: TGTGCCAGCAGCTTAGGCGGGGCTCAGTTCTTC. This sequence joins TRBV7-9 and TRBJ2-7; a possible D gene is TRBD2 (6 bases). The J call may be incorrect, as the DNA end agrees better with TRBJ2-1. The CDR3 is made up of 11 amino acids. Germline values: CDR1 SEHNR, CDR2 FQNEAQ (reference sequence).

Of note for this clone: Distinct nucleotide sequences in the sample also encode this CDR3. The chain links TRBV6-5 to TRBJ1-1; D call uncertain. V was trimmed by 2 bases and J by 2 bases, leaving 9 bases between them. This CDR3 spans 14 amino acids. From germline, CDR1 is MNHEY and CDR2 SVGAGI. DNA of the CDR3: TGTGCCAGCAGTTACCTGGGAAGCAACACTGAAGCTTTCTTT. Amino acids: CASSYLGSNTEAFF.

V is TRBV10-3 and J is TRBJ1-4; D unresolved. The CDR3 has 15 amino acids. CDR1 and CDR2 (germline): ENHRY, SYGVKD. V was trimmed by 5 bases and J by 0 bases, leaving 10 bases between them. CDR3 bases: TGTGCCATCAGTCACGATGGCGCAACTAATGAAAAACTGTTTTTT. It translates to CAISHDGATNEKLFF.

J is TRBJ1-1 and V is TRBV2, with 7 bases that match TRBD1. The V gene's germline CDR1 is SNHLY and CDR2 FYNNEI. V gave up 4 bases and J gave up 3 bases; unmatched junction bases: 11. CDR3 length equals 16 residues. The CDR3 sequence is CASSAGRGIGDTEAFF. In DNA, the CDR3 is TGTGCCAGCAGTGCTGGCAGGGGGATTGGGGACACTGAAGCTTTCTTT.

V usage is TRBV6-1 and J usage is TRBJ2-7; no clear D. Germline CDR1 and CDR2: MNHNS and SASEGT. V was clipped by 2 bases and J by 4 bases, with 15 bases between them. This CDR3 is built from 15 residues. CDR3 coding DNA: TGTGCCAGCAGTGAATATTCCACTAACCAATACGAGCAGTACTTC. Amino acid sequence: CASSEYSTNQYEQYF.